This T cell receptor (beta chain) was obtained from a study of blood T cell repertoires in COVID-19. TCRdb's table, derived via immunoSEQ multiplex PCR, lists solely in-frame clones and lacks some. The data contain some 41,000 clones, around 81% of them seen just once; the ten biggest clones take up approximately 39%. In this sample, this clone turned up many times. CDR1 is SNHLY, CDR2 FYNNEI, per germline. The CDR3 consists of 13 residues. Trimming removed 6 bases from V and 10 bases from J; junction bases left unmatched: 2. The rearrangement joins TRBV2 to TRBJ1-6; 11 bases align to TRBD1. The receptor was isolated from a man aged 40-49 years with active or convalescent COVID-19. Material: peripheral blood. The CDR3 nucleotides read TGTGCCAGCAGGGGGACAGGGGGATCACCCCTCCACTTT. It codes for CASRGTGGSPLHF.